The present entry profiles one TCR beta chain with its context. Germline assignment: CDR1 SEHNR and CDR2 FQNEAQ (reference sequence). The CDR3 totals 17 residues. The V and J ends lost 6 bases and 4 bases, in that order; junction bases with no gene match: 18. The PCR employed 60 Vbeta primers together with 13 Jbeta primers. Assay used: immunoSEQ multiplex PCR; TCRdb lists only in-frame clones, some missing. Of roughly 130,000 clones in the sample, around 80% were seen once. The data are from a study of cytomegalovirus exposure and HLA in healthy donors. This clonotype originated in a man younger than 40 in good health and CMV-seronegative. Sequenced: PBMCs. The rearrangement uses TRBV7-9 and TRBJ2-7, with 7 positions matching TRBD2. The chain's CDR3 is CASRFSSSGGGSYEQYF. CDR3 sequence (DNA): TGTGCCAGCAGGTTTTCCTCATCGGGCGGCGGGAGTTACGAGCAGTACTTC.